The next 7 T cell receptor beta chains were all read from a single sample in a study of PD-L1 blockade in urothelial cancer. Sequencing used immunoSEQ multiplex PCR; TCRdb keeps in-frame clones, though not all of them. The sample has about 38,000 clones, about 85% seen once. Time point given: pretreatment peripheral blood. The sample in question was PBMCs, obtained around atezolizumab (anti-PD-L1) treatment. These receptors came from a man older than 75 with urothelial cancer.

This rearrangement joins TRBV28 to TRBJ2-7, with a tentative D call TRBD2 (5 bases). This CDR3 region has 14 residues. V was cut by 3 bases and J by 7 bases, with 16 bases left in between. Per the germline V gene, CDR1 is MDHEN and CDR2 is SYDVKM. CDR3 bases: TGTGCCAGCAGTTTCCGGTCGGGCCGCGGGGAGCAGTACTTC. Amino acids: CASSFRSGRGEQYF.

CDR3 nucleotide sequence: TGTGCCAGCAGCTCCGACCTCAGGGGGCCGGGTGATGAGCAGTTCTTC. Protein: CASSSDLRGPGDEQFF. The chain combines TRBV7-8 with TRBJ2-1, with TRBD1 identical over 8 bases. Germline values: CDR1 SGHVS, CDR2 FQNEAQ. The CDR3 is 16 amino acids. After removal of 4 bases from V and 8 bases from J, the junction contained 13 bases not matched to a gene.

CDR3 bases: TGTGCCAGCAGTTACCAGGGGCTAACTAATGAAAAACTGTTTTTT. Translated: CASSYQGLTNEKLFF. The chain recombines TRBV6-5 with TRBJ1-4; the D gene is possibly TRBD1 (6 bases). The CDR3 covers 15 residues. The germline V gene encodes CDR1 MNHEY and CDR2 SVGAGI. Trimming left V 2 bases short and J 1 base short, with 8 bases between.

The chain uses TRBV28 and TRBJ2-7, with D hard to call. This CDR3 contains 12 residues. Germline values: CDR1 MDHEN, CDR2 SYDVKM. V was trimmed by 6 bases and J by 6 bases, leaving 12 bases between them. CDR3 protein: CASSPLTGEQYF. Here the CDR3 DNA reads TGTGCCAGCAGCCCCCTTACGGGCGAGCAGTACTTC.

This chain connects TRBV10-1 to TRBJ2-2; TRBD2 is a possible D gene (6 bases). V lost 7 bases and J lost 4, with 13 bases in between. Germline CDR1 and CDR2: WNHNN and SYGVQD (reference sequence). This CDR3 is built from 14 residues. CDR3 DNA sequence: TGCGCCAGCATGCGGGACCCCAGCACCGGGGAGCTGTTTTTT. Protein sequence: CASMRDPSTGELFF.

The CDR3 loop reads CASSLMGGNYNEQFF. The CDR3 DNA reads TGTGCCAGCAGTTTGATGGGGGGGAACTACAATGAGCAGTTCTTC. The J gene is TRBJ2-1, the V gene TRBV28, with 7 bases fitting TRBD2. The CDR3 covers 15 residues. V lost 3 bases to trimming and J lost 3 bases; unmatched junction nucleotides: 5. Germline CDR1 reads MDHEN; CDR2 reads SYDVKM.

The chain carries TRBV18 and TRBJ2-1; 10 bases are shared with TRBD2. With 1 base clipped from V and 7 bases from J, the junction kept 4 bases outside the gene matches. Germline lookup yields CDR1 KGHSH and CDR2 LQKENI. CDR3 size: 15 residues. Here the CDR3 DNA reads TGTGCCAGCTCACCACGGGCACTAGCGGGAAATGAGCAGTTCTTC. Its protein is CASSPRALAGNEQFF.